One and the same sample provided the 2 T cell receptor beta chains below, sequenced in a study of cytomegalovirus exposure and HLA in healthy donors. The PCR had 60 Vbeta and 13 Jbeta primers. TCRdb's copy holds only in-frame clones and misses some; the assay was immunoSEQ multiplex PCR. Of 150,000 to 200,000 clones in the sample, approximately 85% were seen once. The sample was PBMCs. The receptors shown here come from a man between 18 and 35 years old in good health and CMV-seropositive.

The chain uses TRBV11-2 and TRBJ1-1, with a possible D match to TRBD1 (6 bases). The CDR3 spans 11 residues. Trimming pared 1 base from V and 11 bases from J, leaving 8 bases between. CDR1 is SGHAT, CDR2 FQNNGV, per germline. CDR3 amino acids: CASSLGQVAFF. The CDR3 coding sequence is TGTGCCAGCAGCTTAGGACAGGTTGCTTTCTTT.

This clone appeared a single time. This chain uses TRBV5-1 with TRBJ2-5; 7 bases agree with TRBD1. V lost 4 bases, J lost 1 base, and 4 bases stayed unmatched. This CDR3 has 14 residues. Per the germline V gene, CDR1 is SGHRS and CDR2 is YFSETQ. Here the CDR3 DNA reads TGCGCCAGCAGCGTGACAGGGACCCAAGAGACCCAGTACTTC. As protein: CASSVTGTQETQYF.